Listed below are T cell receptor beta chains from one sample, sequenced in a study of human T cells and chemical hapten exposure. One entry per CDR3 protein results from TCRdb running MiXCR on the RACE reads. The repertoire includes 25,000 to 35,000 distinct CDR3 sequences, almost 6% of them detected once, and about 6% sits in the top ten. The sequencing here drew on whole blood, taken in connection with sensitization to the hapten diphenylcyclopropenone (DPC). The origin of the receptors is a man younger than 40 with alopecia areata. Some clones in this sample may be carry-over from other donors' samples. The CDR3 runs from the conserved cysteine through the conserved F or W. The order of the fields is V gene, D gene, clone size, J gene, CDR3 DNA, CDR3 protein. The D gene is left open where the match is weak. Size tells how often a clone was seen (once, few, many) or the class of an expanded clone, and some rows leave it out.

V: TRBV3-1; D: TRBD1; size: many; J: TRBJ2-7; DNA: TGTGCCAGCAGCCAAAGGACAGGGGATTACGAGCAGTACTTC; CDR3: CASSQRTGDYEQYF
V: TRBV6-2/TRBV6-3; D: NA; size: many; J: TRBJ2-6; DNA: TGTGCCAGCAGTCCCCACAGCTCTGGGGCCAACGTCCTGACTTTC; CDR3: CASSPHSSGANVLTF
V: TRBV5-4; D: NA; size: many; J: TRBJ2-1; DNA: TGTGCCAGCAGGGACCCCACTTACAATGAGCAGTTCTTC; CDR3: CASRDPTYNEQFF
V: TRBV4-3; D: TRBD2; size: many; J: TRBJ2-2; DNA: TGCGCCAGCGGCGCGGGAGAACACACCGGGGAGCTGTTTTTT; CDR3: CASGAGEHTGELFF
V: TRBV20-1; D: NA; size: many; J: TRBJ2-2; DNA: TGCAGTGCTAGAGGGGCCGGGGAGCTGTTTTTT; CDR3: CSARGAGELFF
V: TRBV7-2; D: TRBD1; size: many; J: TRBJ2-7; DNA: TGTGCCAGCAGCCCTGGACAGGGTTTAGTCTCGGGTGGGTCCTTCTACGAGCAGTACTTC; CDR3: CASSPGQGLVSGGSFYEQYF
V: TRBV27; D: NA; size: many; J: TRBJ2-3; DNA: TGTGCCAGCAGTTCGTCGACTAGAGGGTACAATACGCAGTATTTT; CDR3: CASSSSTRGYNTQYF
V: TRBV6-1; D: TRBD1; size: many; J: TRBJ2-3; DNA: TGTGCCAGCAGTCCACCGGGACAGGGAAGGTCGCAGTATTTT; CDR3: CASSPPGQGRSQYF
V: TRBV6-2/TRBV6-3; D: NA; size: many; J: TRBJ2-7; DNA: TGTGCCAGCAGTTACTCGAATGGGGAGCAGTACTTC; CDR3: CASSYSNGEQYF
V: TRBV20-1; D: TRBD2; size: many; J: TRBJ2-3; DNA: TGCAGTGCTACGGAGGGGACTGGCGGGAGGGGGGCAGATACGCAGTATTTT; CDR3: CSATEGTGGRGADTQYF
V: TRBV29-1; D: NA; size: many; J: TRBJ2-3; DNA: TGCAGCGCCGGGGACATCAGCACAGATACGCAGTATTTT; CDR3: CSAGDISTDTQYF
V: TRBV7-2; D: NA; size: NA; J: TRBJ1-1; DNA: TGTGCCAGCAGCTTAGCAAGGGGCGGCACTGAAGCTTTCTTT; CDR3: CASSLARGGTEAFF
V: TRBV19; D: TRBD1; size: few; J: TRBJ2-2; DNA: TGTGCCAGTAGTACTCTGGACAGGGACACCGGGGAGCTGTTTTTT; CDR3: CASSTLDRDTGELFF
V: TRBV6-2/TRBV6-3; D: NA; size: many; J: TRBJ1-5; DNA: TGTGCCAGCAGTTATTGGGCTGGTAGCAATCAGCCCCAGCATTTT; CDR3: CASSYWAGSNQPQHF
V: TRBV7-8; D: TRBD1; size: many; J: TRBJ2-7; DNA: TGTGCCAGCAGCTTCGATGGTGGACAGGGTGCCGGGCAGTACTTC; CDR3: CASSFDGGQGAGQYF
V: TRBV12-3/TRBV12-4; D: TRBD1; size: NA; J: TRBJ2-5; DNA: TGTGCCAGCAGTTCTAGACAGGGAGTGATAGGAGAGACCCAGTACTTC; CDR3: CASSSRQGVIGETQYF
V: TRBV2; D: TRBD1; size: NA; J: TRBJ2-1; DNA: TGTGCCAGCAGCGCAAGGACAGGGGGGTTCTACAATGAGCAGTTCTTC; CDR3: CASSARTGGFYNEQFF
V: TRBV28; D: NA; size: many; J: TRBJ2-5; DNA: TGTGCCAGACAGCTCGGGACACCCGATGCCTACCAAGAGACCCAGTACTTC; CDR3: CARQLGTPDAYQETQYF